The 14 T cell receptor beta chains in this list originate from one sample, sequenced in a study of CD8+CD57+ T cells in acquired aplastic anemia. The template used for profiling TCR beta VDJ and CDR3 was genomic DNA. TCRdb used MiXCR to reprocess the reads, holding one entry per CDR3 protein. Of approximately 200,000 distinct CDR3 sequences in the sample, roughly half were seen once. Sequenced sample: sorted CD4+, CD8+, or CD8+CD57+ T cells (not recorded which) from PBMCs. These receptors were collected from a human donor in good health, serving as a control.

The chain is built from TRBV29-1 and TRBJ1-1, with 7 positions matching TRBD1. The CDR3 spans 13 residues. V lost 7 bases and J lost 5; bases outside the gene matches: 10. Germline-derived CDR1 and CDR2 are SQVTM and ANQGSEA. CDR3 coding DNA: TGCAGCGGACGGACAGGTTATGCGACTGAAGCTTTCTTT. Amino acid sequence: CSGRTGYATEAFF. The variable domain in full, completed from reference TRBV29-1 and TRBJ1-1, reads SAVISQKPSRDICQRGTSLTIQCQVDSQVTMMFWYRQQPGQSLTLIATANQGSEATYESGFVIDKFPISRPNLTFSTLTVSNMSPEDSSIYLCSGRTGYATEAFFGQGTRLTVV.

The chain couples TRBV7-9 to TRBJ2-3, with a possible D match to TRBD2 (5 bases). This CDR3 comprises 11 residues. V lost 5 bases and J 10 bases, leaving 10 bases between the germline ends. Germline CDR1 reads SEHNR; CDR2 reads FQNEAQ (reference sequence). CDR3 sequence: CASSPKGAQYF. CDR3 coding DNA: TGTGCCAGCAGCCCCAAGGGAGCGCAGTATTTT.

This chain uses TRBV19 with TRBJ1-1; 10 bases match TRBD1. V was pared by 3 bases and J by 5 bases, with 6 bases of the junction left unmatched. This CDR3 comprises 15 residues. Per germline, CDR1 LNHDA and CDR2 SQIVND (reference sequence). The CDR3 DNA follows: TGTGCCAGTAGTATGCAGGGACAGGGGAAGACTGAAGCTTTCTTT. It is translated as CASSMQGQGKTEAFF.

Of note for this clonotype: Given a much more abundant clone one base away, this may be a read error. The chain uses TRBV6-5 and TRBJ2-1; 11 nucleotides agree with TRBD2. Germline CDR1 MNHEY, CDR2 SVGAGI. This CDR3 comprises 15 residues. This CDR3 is CASSELAGVYDEQFF. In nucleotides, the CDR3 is TGTGCCAGCAGTGAACTAGCGGGGGTCTACGATGAGCAGTTCTTC.

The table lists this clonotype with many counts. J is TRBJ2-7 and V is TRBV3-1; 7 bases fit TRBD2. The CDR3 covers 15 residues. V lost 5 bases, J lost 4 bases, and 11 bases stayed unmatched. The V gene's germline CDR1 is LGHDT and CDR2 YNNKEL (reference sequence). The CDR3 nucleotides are TGTGCCAGCAGCTCCCGACTAGCCCTCAAGTACGAGCAGTACTTC. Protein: CASSSRLALKYEQYF.

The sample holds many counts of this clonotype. CDR3 in amino acids: CASTQGAGGYTF. In DNA form, the CDR3 reads TGTGCCAGCACCCAGGGGGCAGGTGGCTACACCTTC. This sequence joins TRBV2 and TRBJ1-2; TRBD1 aligns across 8 bases. CDR3 length equals 12 residues. Germline values: CDR1 SNHLY, CDR2 FYNNEI. J was trimmed by 7 bases and V by 7 bases; bases with no gene match: 5.

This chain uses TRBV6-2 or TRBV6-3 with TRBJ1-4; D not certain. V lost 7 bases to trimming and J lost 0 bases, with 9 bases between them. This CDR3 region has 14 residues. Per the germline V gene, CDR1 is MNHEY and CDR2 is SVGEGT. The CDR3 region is CASTQRSTNEKLFF. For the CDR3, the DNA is TGTGCCAGCACTCAGCGGTCAACTAATGAAAAACTGTTTTTT.

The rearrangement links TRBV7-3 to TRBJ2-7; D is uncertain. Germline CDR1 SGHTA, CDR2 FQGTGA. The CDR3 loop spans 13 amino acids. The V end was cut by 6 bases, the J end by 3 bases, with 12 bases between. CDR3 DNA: TGTGCCAGCAGTTCCGGCACCTTCTACGAGCAGTACTTC. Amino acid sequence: CASSSGTFYEQYF.

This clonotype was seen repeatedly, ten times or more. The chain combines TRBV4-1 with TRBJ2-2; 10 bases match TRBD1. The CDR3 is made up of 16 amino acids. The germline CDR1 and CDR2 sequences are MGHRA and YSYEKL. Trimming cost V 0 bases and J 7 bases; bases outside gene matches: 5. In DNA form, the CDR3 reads TGCGCCAGCAGCCAAGATCCGACAGGGGGCATCGGGGAGCTGTTTTTT. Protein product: CASSQDPTGGIGELFF.

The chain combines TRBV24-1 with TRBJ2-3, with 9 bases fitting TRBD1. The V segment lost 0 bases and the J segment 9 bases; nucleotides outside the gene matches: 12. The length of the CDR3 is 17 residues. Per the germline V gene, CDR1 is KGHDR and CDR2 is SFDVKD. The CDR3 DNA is TGTGCCACCAGTGATTTGCCCGGGACAGGGAGATTCGAAACGCAGTATTTT. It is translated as CATSDLPGTGRFETQYF.

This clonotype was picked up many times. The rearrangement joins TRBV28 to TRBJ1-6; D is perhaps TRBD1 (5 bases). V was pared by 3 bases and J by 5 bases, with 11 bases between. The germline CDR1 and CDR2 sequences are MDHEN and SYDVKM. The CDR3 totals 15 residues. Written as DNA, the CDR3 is TGTGCCAGCAGTTTGGGGGGATTAAATAATTCACCCCTCCACTTT. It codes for CASSLGGLNNSPLHF. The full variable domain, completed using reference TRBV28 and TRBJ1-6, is DVKVTQSSRYLVKRTGEKVFLECVQDMDHENMFWYRQDPGLGLRLIYFSYDVKMKEKGDIPEGYSVSREKKERFSLILESASTNQTSMYLCASSLGGLNNSPLHFGNGTRLTVT.

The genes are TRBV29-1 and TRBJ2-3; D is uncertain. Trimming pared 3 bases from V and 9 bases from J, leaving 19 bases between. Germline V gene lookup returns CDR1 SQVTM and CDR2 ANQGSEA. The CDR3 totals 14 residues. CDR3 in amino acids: CSVDRPDVQATQYF. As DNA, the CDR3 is TGCAGCGTTGACCGGCCAGACGTGCAGGCCACGCAGTATTTT.

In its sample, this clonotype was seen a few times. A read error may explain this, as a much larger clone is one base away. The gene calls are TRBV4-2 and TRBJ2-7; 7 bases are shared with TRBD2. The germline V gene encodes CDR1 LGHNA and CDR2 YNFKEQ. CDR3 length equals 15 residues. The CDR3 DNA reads TGTGCCAACAGCCAAGTCGGCGGGGGTTCCTACGAGCAGTACTTC. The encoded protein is CANSQVGGGSYEQYF.

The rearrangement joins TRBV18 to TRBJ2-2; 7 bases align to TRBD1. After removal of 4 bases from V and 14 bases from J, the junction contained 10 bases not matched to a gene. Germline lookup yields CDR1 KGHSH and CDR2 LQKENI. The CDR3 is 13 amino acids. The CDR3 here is CASSLGSAGGLFF. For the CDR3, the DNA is TGTGCCAGCTCACTAGGTTCGGCAGGGGGACTGTTTTTT. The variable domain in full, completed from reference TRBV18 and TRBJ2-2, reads NAGVMQNPRHLVRRRGQEARLRCSPMKGHSHVYWYRQLPEEGLKFMVYLQKENIIDESGMPKERFSAEFPKEGPSILRIQQVVRGDSAAYFCASSLGSAGGLFFGEGSRLTVL.